Sequencing of this T cell receptor (beta chain) was carried out in a study of OX40 agonist ivuxolimab in advanced cancers. Study-wide points: The 0.1-3.0 mg/kg partial responders had among the lowest clonal expansion. The work left the antigen specificity of expanded peripheral T cells undetermined.

Per germline, CDR1 LNHDA and CDR2 SQIVND (reference sequence). The CDR3 totals 14 residues. The V end was cut by 6 bases, the J end by 0 bases, with 12 bases between. Produced via immunoSEQ multiplex PCR; TCRdb's table is partial and in-frame only. The sample contains approximately 82,000 clones, about 91% of which appear only once. Comments on this clone: The antigen is undetermined.

Sequences were derived from CD4+ or CD8+ T cells sorted from blood, sampled in a trial of the OX40 agonist ivuxolimab. V gene TRBV19 combines with J gene TRBJ2-7; D is uncertain. This TCR derives from an adult with an advanced solid tumor such as melanoma, head and neck, liver or kidney cancer. CDR3 nucleotides: TGTGCCAGTAGGGTCATGGGAAGCTCCTACGAGCAGTACTTC. Protein product: CASRVMGSSYEQYF.